This T cell receptor beta chain was obtained from a study of identical twins. For this clonotype: The antigen is not known.

Whole-study findings and limits: Modelling underestimated the level of out-of-frame TCR alpha sharing observed in monozygotic twins. The more abundant beta clonotypes in cord blood had fewer insertions, and memory repertoires did not show this.

Unique molecular identifiers were present on the cDNA, and a universal primer site came from template switching. One entry per CDR3 protein results from TCRdb running MiXCR on the 5' RACE reads. This sample yields some 1,700,000 distinct CDR3 sequences, of which more than 30% are seen a single time; 0.27% belongs to the top ten. Looked up from germline, CDR1 is SEHNR and CDR2 is FQNEAQ (reference sequence). V lost 5 bases to trimming and J lost 7 bases; unmatched junction nucleotides: 5. The CDR3 extends over 14 amino acids. The rearrangement joins TRBV7-9 to TRBJ2-2, with TRBD2 matching over 9 bases. This TCR came from a newborn girl in good health. The specimen was cord blood. The CDR3 here is CASSAVSGSGELFF. CDR3 nucleotide sequence: TGTGCCAGCAGCGCTGTTAGCGGGAGCGGGGAGCTGTTTTTT.